A selection of T cell receptor beta chains follows, all from one sample in a study of regulatory T cells in long-lasting Graves disease. TCRdb reprocessed the multiplex PCR reads via MiXCR and lists one record per CDR3 protein. The table records 530,000 or so distinct CDR3 sequences, roughly 12% of them present only once. The sample was also linked to a second study, of T cells in Graves' hyperthyroidism and ophthalmopathy.

This material consisted of peripheral blood mononuclear cells (PBMCs), taken at new diagnosis, from a patient treated with antithyroid drugs. The origin of the receptors is a man aged 25-40 years with Graves disease. The CDR3 runs from the conserved cysteine through the conserved F or W. D genes are given only for firm matches. Rows give clone size only sometimes, using once, few, many, or a class for an expanded clone.

j_call | v_call | clone_size | d_call | cdr3_aa | cdr3_nt
TRBJ2-7 | TRBV6-1 | NA | NA | CASSPLLAGSYEQYF | TGTGCCAGCAGTCCCCTCCTGGCAGGGAGCTACGAGCAGTACTTC
TRBJ1-4 | TRBV18 | once | TRBD1 | CARSPGGWEKLFF | TGTGCCCGCTCACCAGGGGGCTGGGAAAAACTGTTTTTT
TRBJ2-7 | TRBV12-5 | many | NA | CASGSDHGGEQYF | TGTGCTAGTGGTTCCGACCACGGAGGCGAGCAGTACTTC
TRBJ2-1 | TRBV20-1 | many | NA | CSARDVALDEQFF | TGCAGTGCTAGAGACGTCGCGTTGGATGAGCAGTTCTTC
TRBJ1-3 | TRBV7-2 | many | NA | CASSTGQPGNTIYF | TGTGCCAGCAGCACAGGGCAACCAGGAAACACCATATATTTT
TRBJ2-7 | TRBV25-1 | NA | NA | CASSAPSSSEQYF | TGTGCCAGCAGTGCCCCGTCTTCCTCCGAGCAGTACTTC
TRBJ2-5 | TRBV7-8 | NA | TRBD1 | CASSEKYRGRETQYF | TGTGCCAGCAGCGAAAAGTACAGGGGACGGGAGACCCAGTACTTC
TRBJ1-1 | TRBV12-3/TRBV12-4 | many | NA | CASSTTGEAFF | TGTGCCAGCAGTACGACAGGTGAAGCTTTCTTT
TRBJ2-1 | TRBV27 | NA | TRBD2 | CASRGGLAGGAYNEQFF | TGTGCCAGCAGAGGTGGACTAGCGGGAGGCGCGTACAATGAGCAGTTCTTC
TRBJ2-7 | TRBV3-1 | few | NA | CASSQGQTYEQYF | TGTGCCAGCAGCCAAGGACAGACCTACGAGCAGTACTTC
TRBJ2-1 | TRBV11-2 | many | TRBD2 | CASSLRGAGVGEQFF | TGTGCCAGCAGCTTGAGGGGAGCGGGAGTCGGCGAGCAGTTCTTC
TRBJ2-1 | TRBV29-1 | many | TRBD2 | CSVERTSGYNEQFF | TGCAGCGTTGAAAGGACTAGCGGCTACAATGAGCAGTTCTTC
TRBJ2-5 | TRBV7-9 | few | TRBD2 | CASSPPTGGPEETQYF | TGTGCCAGCAGCCCTCCTACGGGAGGGCCTGAAGAGACCCAGTACTTC
TRBJ2-2 | TRBV12-5 | few | TRBD1 | CASGLTSTGATGELFF | TGTGCTAGTGGTTTGACATCGACAGGGGCGACCGGGGAGCTGTTTTTT
TRBJ2-4 | TRBV30 | few | TRBD1 | CAGRDRAGKNIQYF | TGTGCCGGAAGGGACAGGGCAGGCAAAAACATTCAGTACTTC
TRBJ2-3 | TRBV5-1 | many | TRBD1 | CASRYRGRPDTQYF | TGCGCCAGCAGATACAGGGGGCGCCCAGATACGCAGTATTTT
TRBJ1-2 | TRBV24-1 | few | TRBD1 | CATSGRDRSNYGYTF | TGTGCCACCAGTGGCCGGGACAGGAGTAACTATGGCTACACCTTC
TRBJ2-1 | TRBV2 | many | NA | CASSGSGYNEQFF | TGTGCCAGCAGTGGTAGCGGATACAATGAGCAGTTCTTC
TRBJ2-7 | TRBV2 | few | TRBD1 | CASSQGATYEQYF | TGTGCCAGCAGCCAGGGGGCGACCTACGAGCAGTACTTC
TRBJ1-1 | TRBV2 | many | TRBD1 | CASNSQGHRGPRSAEAFF | TGTGCCAGTAACTCGCAGGGACACAGGGGGCCCCGGAGTGCTGAAGCTTTCTTT
TRBJ2-5 | TRBV5-1 | NA | TRBD1 | CASSLWTGEYQETQYF | TGCGCCAGCAGCTTGTGGACAGGGGAGTACCAAGAGACCCAGTACTTC